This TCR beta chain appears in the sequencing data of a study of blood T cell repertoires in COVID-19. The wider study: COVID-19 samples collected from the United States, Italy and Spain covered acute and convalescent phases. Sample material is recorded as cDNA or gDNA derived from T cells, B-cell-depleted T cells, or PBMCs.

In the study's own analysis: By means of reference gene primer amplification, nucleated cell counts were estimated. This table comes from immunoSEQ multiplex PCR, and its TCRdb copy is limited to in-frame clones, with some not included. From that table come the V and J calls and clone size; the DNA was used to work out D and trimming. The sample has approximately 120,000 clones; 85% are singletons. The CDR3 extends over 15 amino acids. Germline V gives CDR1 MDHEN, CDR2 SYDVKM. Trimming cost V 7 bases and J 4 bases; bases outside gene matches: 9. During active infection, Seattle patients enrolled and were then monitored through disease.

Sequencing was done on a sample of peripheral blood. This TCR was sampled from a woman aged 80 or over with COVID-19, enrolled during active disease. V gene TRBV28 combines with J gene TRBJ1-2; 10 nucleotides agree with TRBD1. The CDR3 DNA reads TGTGCCAGCACCCCCGGGACAGGGGATCCCTATGGCTACACCTTC. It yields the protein CASTPGTGDPYGYTF.